A single sample gave rise to the 11 T cell receptor beta chains below, sequenced in a study of OX40 agonist ivuxolimab in advanced cancers. Data came from immunoSEQ multiplex PCR; TCRdb stores just in-frame clones and leaves some out. The sample lists 65,000 to 85,000 clones; over 75% were seen once. This specimen was CD4+ or CD8+ T cells sorted from blood, taken in a trial of the OX40 agonist ivuxolimab. The receptors originated from an adult with an advanced solid tumor such as melanoma, head and neck, liver or kidney cancer.

The V and J genes are TRBV11-2 and TRBJ1-1, with a possible D match to TRBD1 (5 bases). Deletions cut 3 bases from V and 1 base from J, with 6 bases between. Germline V gene lookup returns CDR1 SGHAT and CDR2 FQNNGV. The CDR3 has 13 amino acids. CDR3 loop: CASSFGGNTEAFF. The CDR3 bases are TGTGCCAGCAGCTTTGGGGGGAACACTGAAGCTTTCTTT.

This sequence joins TRBV4-2 and TRBJ2-2, with D possibly matching TRBD2 (6 bases). The germline V gene has CDR1 LGHNA and CDR2 YNFKEQ. CDR3 length: 17 residues. The V end was cut by 4 bases, the J end by 3 bases, with 18 bases between. CDR3 residues: CASSPLGREGDTGELFF. CDR3 sequence (DNA): TGTGCCAGCAGCCCTCTGGGGCGGGAAGGGGACACCGGGGAGCTGTTTTTT.

The chain combines TRBV18 with TRBJ2-5; TRBD2 agrees at 8 bases. Germline V CDR1 and CDR2: KGHSH, LQKENI. The CDR3 length is 13 residues. The trim removed 6 bases at V and 5 bases at J, leaving 5 bases unmatched. CDR3 sequence: CASSPGLEETQYF. CDR3 sequence (DNA): TGTGCCAGCTCTCCGGGACTAGAGGAGACCCAGTACTTC.

The chain uses TRBV13 and TRBJ2-4; TRBD2 is a possible D gene (7 bases). CDR3 length: 18 residues. The V and J ends lost 4 bases and 0 bases respectively, with 19 bases between them. From germline, CDR1 is PRHDT and CDR2 FYEKMQ (reference sequence). CDR3 sequence reads: CASSSLPGAGVAKNIQYF. Written as DNA, the CDR3 is TGTGCCAGCAGCTCCTTACCGGGGGCGGGGGTAGCCAAAAACATTCAGTACTTC.

J is TRBJ2-7 and V is TRBV5-5; D possibly uses TRBD1 or TRBD2 (5 bases each). V lost 0 bases, J lost 0 bases, and 10 bases lay in between. The CDR3 is 15 residues long. Germline-derived CDR1 and CDR2 are SGHKS and YYEKEE (reference sequence). The CDR3 region has the DNA TGTGCCAGCAGCTTGGCGGGGCTTAGCTCCTACGAGCAGTACTTC. Translating gives CASSLAGLSSYEQYF.

This chain connects TRBV6-1 to TRBJ2-3; a weak D match, TRBD2 (6 bases). The CDR3 length is 14 residues. V lost 3 bases and J lost 1, with 8 bases in between. Per the germline V gene, CDR1 is MNHNS and CDR2 is SASEGT. CDR3 sequence reads: CASSETSGTDTQYF. CDR3 DNA: TGTGCCAGCAGTGAGACTAGTGGCACAGATACGCAGTATTTT.

The chain combines TRBV29-1 with TRBJ2-7; tentative D call: TRBD1 (6 bases). Germline CDR1 SQVTM, CDR2 ANQGSEA. Deletions cut 0 bases from V and 4 bases from J, with 19 bases between. The CDR3 spans 16 residues. This CDR3 is CSVEDSATGFGYEQYF. The CDR3 bases are TGCAGCGTTGAAGATTCAGCGACAGGTTTTGGGTACGAGCAGTACTTC.

This chain uses TRBV7-2 with TRBJ1-5, with D unresolved. V was clipped by 1 base and J by 6 bases, with 10 bases between them. Germline V CDR1 and CDR2: SGHTA, FQGNSA. This CDR3 spans 14 amino acids. Written as DNA, the CDR3 is TGTGCCAGCAGCTTAGGAGGAGGCGGTCAGCCCCAGCATTTT. It yields the protein CASSLGGGGQPQHF.

The rearrangement links TRBV19 to TRBJ1-5; TRBD1 might be the D (5 bases). V lost 0 bases and J 7 bases, leaving 13 bases between the germline ends. The CDR3 length is 15 residues. Germline values: CDR1 LNHDA, CDR2 SQIVND (reference sequence). Here the CDR3 reads CASSIDHQGGQPQHF. CDR3 bases: TGTGCCAGTAGTATAGATCATCAGGGAGGGCAGCCCCAGCATTTT. Using reference TRBV19 and TRBJ1-5 for the parts outside the CDR3, the full variable domain is DGGITQSPKYLFRKEGQNVTLSCEQNLNHDAMYWYRQDPGQGLRLIYYSQIVNDFQKGDIAEGYSVSREKKESFPLTVTSAQKNPTAFYLCASSIDHQGGQPQHFGDGTRLSIL.

The chain links TRBV6-5 to TRBJ2-7; a possible D gene is TRBD1 (6 bases). V dropped 2 bases and J dropped 4 bases, with 15 bases sitting between them. In germline, CDR1 is MNHEY, CDR2 SVGAGI. The CDR3 length is 15 residues. This CDR3 reads CASSYEGQGPYEQYF. The CDR3 DNA reads TGTGCCAGCAGTTACGAGGGGCAGGGGCCTTACGAGCAGTACTTC.

The chain employs TRBV7-2 and TRBJ1-5; D remains ambiguous. V was shortened by 2 bases and J by 2 bases, with 4 bases between the two germline ends. The V gene's germline CDR1 is SGHTA and CDR2 FQGNSA. The CDR3 loop spans 13 amino acids. The CDR3 is CASSLRRNQPQHF. The CDR3 DNA follows: TGTGCCAGCAGCTTACGACGCAATCAGCCCCAGCATTTT.